This is a list of T cell receptor beta chains from one sample in a study of blood T cell repertoires in COVID-19. Assay used: immunoSEQ multiplex PCR; TCRdb lists only in-frame clones, some missing. The table shows fewer than 90,000 clones, with 85% to 90% occurring only once. Sequenced input: peripheral blood. Receptor source: a woman of 80 years or more with active or convalescent COVID-19. Both conserved end residues are part of each CDR3. D genes are given only for firm matches. Clone size is given for some rows only: seen once, a few or many times, or a class if the clone is expanded.

abundance,d_gene,j_gene,v_gene,CDR3nt,CDR3aa
.,.,TRBJ1-5,TRBV5-6,TGTGCCAGCAGCTTTGTCGGTAGCAATCAGCCCCAGCATTTT,CASSFVGSNQPQHF
.,TRBD1,TRBJ2-7,TRBV18,TGTGCCAGCTCACCGGACAGGGCCCCTTCCTACGAGCAGTACTTC,CASSPDRAPSYEQYF
.,TRBD2,TRBJ2-1,TRBV5-1,TGCGCCAGCAGCTTGGGACTAGCGGGGGGGCGTAATGAGCAGTTCTTC,CASSLGLAGGRNEQFF
.,TRBD2,TRBJ2-3,TRBV25-1,TGTGCCAGCAGTGATACTGCGGGGGGCCCAGATACGCAGTATTTT,CASSDTAGGPDTQYF
.,TRBD1,TRBJ1-1,TRBV4-3,TGCGCCAGCAGCCAGGCCGGGACAGGGAGTTGGGGCACTGAAGCTTTCTTT,CASSQAGTGSWGTEAFF
.,TRBD1,TRBJ2-2,TRBV27,TGTGCCAGTTCTCCGGGACAGGGATTCGCGAACACCGGGGAGCTGTTTTTT,CASSPGQGFANTGELFF
.,TRBD1,TRBJ2-3,TRBV6-5,TGTGCCAGCAGTCCTACAGGGGGCCGCACAGATACGCAGTATTTT,CASSPTGGRTDTQYF
.,.,TRBJ1-4,TRBV5-6,TGTGCCAGCAGCCCCCTGGGGAGCGACCCAACTAATGAAAAACTGTTTTTT,CASSPLGSDPTNEKLFF
.,TRBD1,TRBJ2-4,TRBV10-3,TGTGCCATCAGTGATAGGGACAGGCTACAGGGCGGTCTAGCCAAAAACATTCAGTACTTC,CAISDRDRLQGGLAKNIQYF
.,TRBD2,TRBJ2-3,TRBV27,TGTGCCAGCAGAAGGACTAGCCCCACAGATACGCAGTATTTT,CASRRTSPTDTQYF
.,TRBD1,TRBJ1-1,TRBV2,TGTGCCAGCATGACTGACAGGGGGAACACTGAAGCTTTCTTT,CASMTDRGNTEAFF
.,TRBD2,TRBJ2-1,TRBV3-1/TRBV3-2,TGTGCCAGCAGCCACTGGGGGGGGAGGTCCTACAATGAGCAGTTCTTC,CASSHWGGRSYNEQFF
.,TRBD1,TRBJ1-1,TRBV6-5,TGTGCCAGCAGTTTCCACAGGGGGAACACTGAAGCTTTCTTT,CASSFHRGNTEAFF
few,.,TRBJ1-4,TRBV4-3,TGCGCCAGCAGCCAAAGGGAGGGATATAATGAAAAACTGTTTTTT,CASSQREGYNEKLFF
.,.,TRBJ2-1,TRBV10-3,TGTGCCATCAGTGAACAGGGCGGGCTATACAATGAGCAGTTCTTC,CAISEQGGLYNEQFF
.,TRBD1,TRBJ1-4,TRBV18,TGTGCCAGCTCACGAGGGGGCGATTATGAAAAACTGTTTTTT,CASSRGGDYEKLFF
.,TRBD2,TRBJ2-1,TRBV10-3,TGTGCCATCAGGGGATCTGGCGGGGGGAGCGGTTCCTACAATGAGCAGTTCTTC,CAIRGSGGGSGSYNEQFF
.,.,TRBJ2-2,TRBV4-3,TGCGCCAGCAGCCAAACCCAGTTCGGGGAGCTGTTTTTT,CASSQTQFGELFF
once,TRBD1,TRBJ1-2,TRBV10-2,TGCGCCAGCACGCAGGGGGCGTGGGGCTACACCTTC,CASTQGAWGYTF
.,.,TRBJ2-7,TRBV7-2,TGTGCCAGCAGCTTAGAACGGGATTCCTACGAGCAGTACTTC,CASSLERDSYEQYF
few,TRBD1,TRBJ1-1,TRBV5-1,TGCGCCAGCAGCCAACAGGGGGCTTGGACTGAAGCTTTCTTT,CASSQQGAWTEAFF
.,.,TRBJ1-1,TRBV20-1,TGCAGTGCTAGTCAGACTCCTAACACTGAAGCTTTCTTT,CSASQTPNTEAFF
.,.,TRBJ1-1,TRBV29-1,TGCAGCGCCGAGGCGGGAGTCAACACTGAAGCTTTCTTT,CSAEAGVNTEAFF
.,.,TRBJ1-4,TRBV6-5,TGTGCCAGCAGAGCCGGGACACAAAATGAAAAACTGTTTTTT,CASRAGTQNEKLFF
.,TRBD1,TRBJ2-7,TRBV10-3,TGTGCCATCAGTGATCCCAACAGGGACAGGGGCTCCGACGAGCAGTACTTC,CAISDPNRDRGSDEQYF
.,.,TRBJ1-1,TRBV7-3,TGTGCCAGCAGCTTCTCAGGGGACACTGAAGCTTTCTTT,CASSFSGDTEAFF